The rows below give T cell receptor beta chains drawn from one sample of a study of Graves' ophthalmopathy and Graves' hyperthyroidism. TCRdb ran MiXCR on the multiplex PCR reads and lists one entry per CDR3 protein. The sample carries about 740,000 distinct CDR3 sequences, approximately 40% recorded once. The sequenced material came from peripheral blood. The receptors shown here come from an adult man with Graves' ophthalmopathy. Both conserved end residues are part of each CDR3. A D gene is named only where the DNA matches it firmly. Rows may omit the clone size; those that give it use once, few, many or a size class.

d_gene | j_gene | v_gene | abundance | len | CDR3aa | CDR3nt
TRBD2 | TRBJ2-5 | TRBV20-1 | few | 14 | CSASTQAGVETQYF | TGCAGTGCCTCCACTCAAGCGGGAGTGGAGACCCAGTACTTC
. | TRBJ2-5 | TRBV10-3 | many | 13 | CATSREEQETQYF | TGTGCCACCAGTAGGGAGGAACAAGAGACCCAGTACTTC
TRBD1 | TRBJ2-7 | TRBV25-1 | many | 15 | CASNAPGQSSYEQYF | TGTGCCAGCAACGCTCCGGGACAGAGCTCCTACGAGCAGTACTTC
. | TRBJ1-1 | TRBV7-9 | . | 13 | CASSLSGNIEAFF | TGTGCCAGCAGCTTATCCGGCAACATTGAAGCTTTCTTT
. | TRBJ1-2 | TRBV29-1 | . | 12 | CSVEAIRDGYTF | TGCAGCGTTGAAGCTATCCGGGATGGCTACACCTTC
TRBD1 | TRBJ1-5 | TRBV29-1 | . | 14 | CSVALADRESGEHF | TGCAGCGTTGCCCTTGCGGACAGGGAATCAGGCGAGCATTTT
. | TRBJ1-4 | TRBV14 | many | 15 | CASSQSVATNEKLFF | TGTGCCAGCAGCCAAAGTGTCGCAACTAATGAAAAACTGTTTTTT
TRBD2 | TRBJ2-2 | TRBV7-9 | . | 14 | CASSDSGRFGELFF | TGTGCCAGCAGCGATAGCGGGAGGTTCGGGGAGCTGTTTTTT
. | TRBJ1-5 | TRBV24-1 | . | 11 | CAVSSNQPQHF | TGTGCCGTTTCTAGCAATCAGCCCCAGCATTTT
TRBD1 | TRBJ1-1 | TRBV29-1 | . | 14 | CSVQTGFLNTEAFF | TGCAGCGTACAGACAGGGTTCCTTAACACTGAAGCTTTCTTT
. | TRBJ1-4 | TRBV7-9 | few | 15 | CASSRWAETNEKLFF | TGTGCCAGCAGCCGGTGGGCAGAAACTAATGAAAAACTGTTTTTT
TRBD2 | TRBJ2-7 | TRBV20-1 | . | 13 | CSARTSGQYEQYF | TGCAGTGCTAGAACTAGCGGGCAGTACGAGCAGTACTTC
. | TRBJ1-2 | TRBV9 | once | 13 | CASSARGTYGYTF | TGTGCCAGCAGCGCCAGGGGCACCTATGGCTACACCTTC
TRBD1 | TRBJ1-2 | TRBV11-2 | . | 15 | CASIKTGGTAYGYTF | TGTGCCAGCATCAAGACGGGGGGGACAGCCTATGGCTACACCTTC
TRBD1 | TRBJ1-2 | TRBV6-6 | . | 14 | CASSQDRFGYGYTF | TGTGCCAGCAGTCAGGACAGGTTTGGGTATGGCTACACCTTC
TRBD2 | TRBJ2-5 | TRBV10-3 | . | 17 | CAISESPAGGPQETQYF | TGTGCCATCAGTGAGTCGCCGGCGGGAGGGCCCCAAGAGACCCAGTACTTC
. | TRBJ2-5 | TRBV10-3 | few | 15 | CAISDLGGVQETQYF | TGTGCCATCAGTGATCTGGGTGGGGTACAAGAGACCCAGTACTTC
TRBD1 | TRBJ2-1 | TRBV5-4 | . | 15 | CASSLQGAVYNEQFF | TGTGCCAGCAGCTTACAGGGGGCCGTTTACAATGAGCAGTTCTTC
. | TRBJ2-5 | TRBV20-1 | many | 13 | CSARTGYQETQYF | TGCAGTGCTAGAACGGGGTACCAAGAGACCCAGTACTTC
TRBD1 | TRBJ1-2 | TRBV15 | many | 13 | CATSRDREIGYTF | TGTGCCACCAGCAGGGACAGGGAAATTGGCTACACCTTC
TRBD1 | TRBJ1-2 | TRBV29-1 | many | 14 | CSVEDPDRAYGYTF | TGCAGCGTTGAAGATCCGGACAGGGCCTATGGCTACACCTTC
. | TRBJ2-5 | TRBV20-1 | . | 13 | CSARDFYQETQYF | TGCAGTGCTCGGGACTTTTATCAAGAGACCCAGTACTTC
. | TRBJ2-2 | TRBV12-3/TRBV12-4 | few | 17 | CASKAGGALGDTGELFF | TGTGCCAGCAAGGCTGGGGGGGCTCTGGGGGACACCGGGGAGCTGTTTTTT
. | TRBJ1-1 | TRBV20-1 | . | 11 | CSAPRGSEAFF | TGCAGTGCTCCGCGTGGCTCTGAAGCTTTCTTT
TRBD2 | TRBJ2-7 | TRBV7-2 | many | 15 | CASSRKTLAGVEQYF | TGTGCCAGCAGCCGTAAGACGCTAGCGGGGGTAGAGCAGTACTTC
TRBD1 | TRBJ2-5 | TRBV4-1 | . | 15 | CASSARDREQETQYF | TGCGCCAGCAGCGCCCGGGACAGGGAACAAGAGACCCAGTACTTC
TRBD1 | TRBJ1-5 | TRBV7-8 | . | 17 | CASSLIGQGAYNQPQHF | TGTGCCAGCAGCTTAATAGGACAGGGGGCGTACAATCAGCCCCAGCATTTT
TRBD1 | TRBJ2-5 | TRBV5-1 | . | 15 | CASSLAKGAQETQYF | TGCGCCAGCAGCTTGGCCAAGGGGGCCCAAGAGACCCAGTACTTC
. | TRBJ2-5 | TRBV5-5 | . | 14 | CASNLRDGKETQYF | TGTGCCAGCAACTTGCGGGACGGAAAAGAGACCCAGTACTTC
. | TRBJ2-7 | TRBV14 | few | 15 | CASSLGPPDIYEQYF | TGTGCCAGCAGCTTGGGACCCCCAGACATCTACGAGCAGTACTTC
. | TRBJ2-5 | TRBV25-1 | . | 15 | CASSLPQGSQETQYF | TGTGCCAGCAGTTTACCTCAGGGGTCCCAAGAGACCCAGTACTTC
TRBD2 | TRBJ2-7 | TRBV7-9 | few | 14 | CASSLRSGDYEQYF | TGTGCCAGCAGCTTAAGAAGCGGGGATTACGAGCAGTACTTC
. | TRBJ1-5 | TRBV24-1 | few | 15 | CASRPMRLDNQPQHF | TGTGCCAGCAGACCCATGAGACTCGACAATCAGCCCCAGCATTTT
TRBD1 | TRBJ1-4 | TRBV7-9 | . | 14 | CAWNYDRVEEKLFF | TGTGCCTGGAATTACGACAGGGTTGAAGAAAAACTGTTTTTT